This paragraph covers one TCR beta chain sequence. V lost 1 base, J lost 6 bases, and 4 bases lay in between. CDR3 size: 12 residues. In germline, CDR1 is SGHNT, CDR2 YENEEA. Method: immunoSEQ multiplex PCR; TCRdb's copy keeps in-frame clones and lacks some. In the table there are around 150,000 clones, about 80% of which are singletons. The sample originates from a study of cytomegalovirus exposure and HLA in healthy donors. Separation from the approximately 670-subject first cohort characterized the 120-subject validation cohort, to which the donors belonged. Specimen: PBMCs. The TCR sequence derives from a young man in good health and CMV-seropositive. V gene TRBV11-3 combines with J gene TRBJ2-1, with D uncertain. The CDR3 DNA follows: TGTGCCAGCAGCTTAGCCAGCAATGAGCAGTTCTTC. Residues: CASSLASNEQFF.